The rows below give T cell receptor beta chains drawn from one sample of a study of blood T cells in healthy people across ages. TCRdb ran MiXCR on the 5' RACE reads and lists one entry per CDR3 protein. Counted here are roughly 1,800,000 distinct CDR3 sequences, around half occurring once; the ten biggest clones make up 2% to 2.5%. The specimen was blood. Receptor source: a woman between 35 and 50 years old in good health. The CDR3 runs from the conserved cysteine through the conserved F or W. The order of the fields is clone size, V gene, J gene, CDR3 protein. Size values are once, few and many counts, or a class for expanded clones, and some rows have none.

>-|TRBV10-3|-
CAISESVAGVEETQYF
>-|TRBV29-1|TRBJ2-3
CSVDRSSGFADTQYF
>-|TRBV28|TRBJ2-5
CASIRTSADPQETQYF
>-|TRBV4-1|TRBJ1-1
CASSQEGRGITEAFF
>-|TRBV6-6|TRBJ2-1
CASISGTGGLNEQFF
>-|TRBV7-2|TRBJ2-1
CASSRRIGTSGGAQYNEQFF
>many|TRBV3-1|TRBJ2-1
CASSPGLAGNEQFF
>few|TRBV4-2|TRBJ2-6
CASSQEPGGTGANVLTF
>few|TRBV6-1|TRBJ2-3
CASSEAWGYTDTQYF
>-|TRBV3-1|TRBJ2-7
CASSQATGCAQYF
>few|TRBV29-1|TRBJ2-5
CSVVTSGGYQETQYF
>-|TRBV29-1|TRBJ1-2
CSVEGQGRGYTF
>-|TRBV18|TRBJ2-1
CASSPQGGAYNEQYF
>few|TRBV2|TRBJ2-3
CASLLATQYF
>-|TRBV4-1|TRBJ2-3
CASSRSPVADTQYF
>-|TRBV4-2|TRBJ2-5
CASSQGGTSRSSYNEQYF
>once|TRBV2|TRBJ1-2
CAIQRGAGYGYTF
>-|TRBV9|TRBJ1-4
CASSVGRFGGKLFF
>many|TRBV5-6|TRBJ1-6
CASSSLSSPLHF
>-|TRBV25-1|TRBJ2-7
CASSPSSGQGGHEQYF
>-|TRBV7-8|TRBJ1-5
CASSLRATNQPQHF
>-|TRBV5-5|TRBJ1-4
CASRLGAALREKLFF
>-|TRBV29-1|TRBJ1-5
CSVVQGHNQPQHF
>-|TRBV27|TRBJ1-2
CASGPGPFYGYTF
>few|TRBV25-1|TRBJ2-6
CASSAFGTGGASGANVLTF
>-|TRBV7-3|TRBJ2-5
CASSAGSPETQYF
>-|TRBV27|TRBJ2-1
CASSQRLAGFGEQFF
>-|TRBV4-3|TRBJ1-1
CASSVTGSTEAFF
>few|TRBV7-2|TRBJ2-7
CASSHGDNSYEQYF
>-|TRBV10-3|TRBJ2-3
CAILRIDTQYF
>-|TRBV15|TRBJ2-5
CATSDRGESYNEQYF
>-|TRBV9|TRBJ2-5
CASSPLGASIAETQYF
>few|TRBV13|TRBJ2-5
CASGKTSENQETQYF
>-|TRBV2|TRBJ2-5
CASRRQAQETQYF
>-|TRBV5-1|TRBJ1-4
CASSLDPGKVEKLFF
>few|TRBV6-1|TRBJ2-5
CASSDRHGRVGGPQETQYF
>few|TRBV7-8|TRBJ2-3
CASSSNLGLAGGPHTDTQYF